The T cell receptor (beta chain) described here comes from a study of T cell repertoires in cytomegalovirus infection. Findings and caveats of the study: The study identified carriers of CMV plus the relevant HLA from cumulative public TCR beta family frequency. Clonotype analysis showed dominance of the ex vivo response by HLA-C-restricted CMV-specific TCR beta clonotypes.

A word on this clonotype: The antigen remains unidentified.

J lost 8 bases, V lost 1 base, and 10 bases had no gene match. Germline V CDR1 and CDR2: LNHDA, SQIVND (reference sequence). The CDR3 has 17 residues. MiXCR, run by TCRdb on the reads, gives a single entry per CDR3 protein. The sample has 640,000 or so distinct CDR3 sequences, about 33% seen once; the top ten hold roughly 18%. The clonotype comes from a human donor in good health (CMV status not recorded). Some clones in this sample may be carry-over from other donors' samples. Sequencing used cultured PBMCs, obtained from culture after CMV antigen stimulation. The J gene is TRBJ2-1, the V gene TRBV19; 11 bases are a match to TRBD2. CDR3 sequence: CASSIGRASGGRDEQFF. The CDR3 nucleotides read TGTGCCAGTAGTATAGGTAGGGCTAGCGGGGGGAGGGATGAGCAGTTCTTC.